This entry lists 21 T cell receptor beta chains sequenced from one sample in a study of PD-L1 blockade in urothelial cancer. TCRdb keeps only in-frame clones here, not all; method: immunoSEQ multiplex PCR. The sample yields tens of thousands of clones, approximately 90% seen once. Time point reported: peripheral blood 6 weeks after treatment start. The sequencing used PBMCs, collected around atezolizumab (anti-PD-L1) treatment. All receptors come from a woman aged 80 or over with urothelial cancer.

This sequence joins TRBV5-4 and TRBJ2-7; 12 bases are shared with TRBD1. Trimming took 6 bases from V and 6 from J; bases not matched to a gene: 10. The V gene's germline CDR1 is SGHNT and CDR2 YYREEE (reference sequence). This CDR3 comprises 15 residues. CDR3 protein: CASTSPGTGGGEQYF. The CDR3 DNA reads TGTGCCAGCACCTCGCCAGGGACAGGGGGCGGCGAGCAGTACTTC.

This chain's CDR3 is CASSPGGGVGQPQHF. For the CDR3, the DNA is TGTGCCAGCAGCCCCGGGGGAGGGGTCGGTCAGCCCCAGCATTTT. V and J are TRBV7-3 and TRBJ1-5; perhaps TRBD1 as D (5 bases). V was pared by 5 bases and J by 6 bases, with 17 bases between. Germline CDR1 SGHTA, CDR2 FQGTGA. This CDR3 is 15 amino acids long.

This chain joins TRBV10-1 and TRBJ2-2; possible D gene TRBD1, 5 bases. This CDR3 region has 14 residues. Germline-derived CDR1 and CDR2 are WNHNN and SYGVQD (reference sequence). V gave up 2 bases and J gave up 6 bases, with 10 bases separating them. DNA for the CDR3: TGCGCCAGCAGTGAGGAGATAGGGGCCGGGGAGCTGTTTTTT. It is translated as CASSEEIGAGELFF.

This chain links TRBV7-9 with TRBJ2-7, with a tentative D call TRBD2 (5 bases). Germline V CDR1 and CDR2: SEHNR, FQNEAQ (reference sequence). Trimming took 6 bases from V and 3 from J, leaving 15 bases between them. This CDR3 comprises 14 residues. In DNA form, the CDR3 reads TGTGCCAGCAGGGACTTTCCCTCGGGCTACGAGCAGTACTTC. This gives the protein CASRDFPSGYEQYF.

V usage is TRBV28 and J usage is TRBJ2-1; no clear D. The CDR3 sequence is 11 residues long. The germline V and J ends were trimmed by 6 bases and 9 bases, with 9 bases remaining between them. The germline V gene has CDR1 MDHEN and CDR2 SYDVKM. Here the CDR3 DNA reads TGTGCCAGCAGCCTACCCACTGAGCAGTTCTTC. As protein: CASSLPTEQFF.

The V call is TRBV7-2, the J call TRBJ1-4, with 9 bases lining up with TRBD1. The junction had 9 bases not matched to a gene; V was cut back by 5 bases and J by 8 bases. Germline CDR1 and CDR2: SGHTA and FQGNSA. CDR3 length equals 15 residues. CDR3 coding DNA: TGTGCCAGCAGCAAAAGGGACAGGGTGGAGGAAAAACTGTTTTTT. Translating it yields CASSKRDRVEEKLFF.

The gene calls are TRBV7-3 and TRBJ2-1; a weak D match, TRBD2 (5 bases). Germline values: CDR1 SGHTA, CDR2 FQGTGA. CDR3 length equals 15 residues. The V gene lost 5 bases and the J gene lost 6 bases, with 17 bases spanning the gap. Here the CDR3 reads CASSPPPTRSNEQFF. CDR3 nucleotides: TGTGCCAGCAGCCCGCCCCCCACTAGAAGCAATGAGCAGTTCTTC.

The genes are TRBV19 and TRBJ2-7, with TRBD2 matching over 10 bases. From germline, CDR1 is LNHDA and CDR2 SQIVND (reference sequence). The CDR3 consists of 16 residues. V trimming: 5 bases; J trimming: 2 bases; junction bases outside the gene matches: 9. The CDR3 is CASSDFTSGKPYEQYF. The DNA for the CDR3 is TGTGCCAGTAGTGACTTCACTAGCGGGAAACCCTACGAGCAGTACTTC.

The CDR3 sequence is CASSLETSSTDTQYF. For the CDR3, the DNA is TGTGCCAGCAGCTTAGAGACATCTAGCACAGATACGCAGTATTTT. This chain links TRBV7-3 with TRBJ2-3; D ambiguous. CDR1 and CDR2 from the germline V gene are SGHTA and FQGTGA. V shed 2 bases and J shed 0 bases, with 9 bases lying between them. The CDR3 is 15 amino acids.

V and J are TRBV19 and TRBJ2-7; D possibly corresponds to TRBD1 (5 bases). V was pared by 4 bases and J by 2 bases, with 12 bases between. Germline CDR1 LNHDA, CDR2 SQIVND (reference sequence). CDR3 length: 14 residues. The CDR3 DNA sequence: TGTGCCAGTAGTACTACAGGTCTAACCTACGAGCAGTACTTC. It codes for CASSTTGLTYEQYF.

Only a few counts were recorded for this clone. The genes are TRBV7-3 and TRBJ2-2; 10 bases are a match to TRBD1. CDR1 is SGHTA and CDR2 is FQGTGA in the germline V gene. After removal of 5 bases from V and 4 bases from J, the junction contained 4 bases not matched to a gene. The CDR3 totals 15 residues. The CDR3 DNA follows: TGTGCCAGCAGCCAGACAGGGGGCGGCACCGGGGAGCTGTTTTTT. Protein sequence: CASSQTGGGTGELFF.

This CDR3 reads CASSLGTSTSTDTQYF. Written as DNA, the CDR3 is TGTGCCAGCAGCCTCGGGACTTCTACTAGCACAGATACGCAGTATTTT. V and J are TRBV4-2 and TRBJ2-3, with a tentative D call TRBD2 (6 bases). Trimming removed 4 bases at V and 0 bases at J, with 14 bases between. Germline assignment: CDR1 LGHNA and CDR2 YNFKEQ. This CDR3 region has 16 residues.

This rearrangement joins TRBV19 to TRBJ1-2; 12 bases line up with TRBD1. The CDR3 consists of 17 residues. The germline CDR1 and CDR2 sequences are LNHDA and SQIVND (reference sequence). V was pared by 7 bases and J by 6 bases, with 15 bases of the junction left unmatched. CDR3 residues: CASTTVGQGALLDGYTF. CDR3 in DNA: TGTGCCAGTACCACCGTGGGACAGGGGGCCCTCTTGGATGGCTACACCTTC.

J is TRBJ1-5 and V is TRBV4-2, with D perhaps matching TRBD1 (5 bases). Germline V CDR1 and CDR2: LGHNA, YNFKEQ. The CDR3 is 14 residues long. V shed 1 base and J shed 6 bases, with 10 bases lying between them. Here the CDR3 DNA reads TGTGCCAGCAGCCAAGTAGGGGATGGTCAGCCCCAGCATTTT. Translated, it gives CASSQVGDGQPQHF.

V usage is TRBV5-1 and J usage is TRBJ2-5, with 11 bases matching TRBD2. Germline-derived CDR1 and CDR2 are SGHRS and YFSETQ. The CDR3 has 15 residues. J was trimmed by 3 bases and V by 3 bases; bases with no gene match: 4. CDR3 sequence: CASSYSGRAEETQYF. The CDR3 DNA is TGCGCCAGCAGCTATAGCGGGAGGGCGGAAGAGACCCAGTACTTC.

This chain uses TRBV7-2 with TRBJ2-1, with TRBD2 matching over 14 bases. V lost 5 bases to trimming and J lost 6 bases; unmatched junction nucleotides: 12. The germline CDR1 and CDR2 sequences are SGHTA and FQGNSA. This CDR3 comprises 18 residues. This CDR3 reads CASSLGTSGSLGRNEQFF. In DNA, the CDR3 is TGTGCCAGCAGCCTCGGGACTAGCGGGAGTTTGGGGCGCAATGAGCAGTTCTTC.

The chain is built from TRBV28 and TRBJ1-1; D gene unclear. Germline CDR1 is MDHEN and CDR2 is SYDVKM. V lost 7 bases and J lost 4, with 16 bases in between. The CDR3 spans 14 residues. The CDR3 sequence: CASNRDSSGTEAFF. CDR3 coding DNA: TGTGCCAGCAATAGAGACTCATCGGGCACTGAAGCTTTCTTT.

V usage is TRBV28 and J usage is TRBJ1-5; TRBD1 might be the D (6 bases). V lost 3 bases and J 8 bases, leaving 23 bases between the germline ends. The CDR3 is made up of 17 amino acids. Germline V lookup: CDR1 MDHEN, CDR2 SYDVKM. The CDR3 bases are TGTGCCAGCAGTTTTCCCGCACTATACAGGGCTCAGGAGCCCCAGCATTTT. Its protein product is CASSFPALYRAQEPQHF. The entire variable domain, with the rest obtained from reference TRBV28 and TRBJ1-5, is as follows: DVKVTQSSRYLVKRTGEKVFLECVQDMDHENMFWYRQDPGLGLRLIYFSYDVKMKEKGDIPEGYSVSREKKERFSLILESASTNQTSMYLCASSFPALYRAQEPQHFGDGTRLSIL.

The V call is TRBV30, the J call TRBJ2-6, with D tentatively TRBD2 (5 bases). The CDR3 extends over 15 amino acids. V was cut by 2 bases and J by 8 bases, with 16 bases left in between. CDR1 and CDR2 from the germline V gene are GTSNPN and SVGIG (reference sequence). CDR3 DNA sequence: TGTGCCTGGAGTCCGACTCAAAGGAGGTCCAACGTCCTGACTTTC. This gives the protein CAWSPTQRRSNVLTF.

This rearrangement joins TRBV6-5 to TRBJ2-7; the D gene is possibly TRBD2 (5 bases). CDR1 is MNHEY, CDR2 SVGAGI, per germline. This CDR3 has 11 amino acids. Between the trimmed V and J ends, which lost 11 bases and 3 bases, there was a span of 11 bases. CDR3 DNA sequence: TGTGCCGTGGGAGTTGGCTACGAGCAGTACTTC. Translated: CAVGVGYEQYF.

The J gene is TRBJ1-4, the V gene TRBV2; D is perhaps TRBD1 (5 bases). CDR3 length: 15 residues. Germline CDR1 and CDR2: SNHLY and FYNNEI. The V end was cut by 5 bases, the J end by 6 bases, with 16 bases between. The CDR3 bases are TGTGCCAGCAGTTCTCAAGGGACGGGGGATGAAAAACTGTTTTTT. Translated: CASSSQGTGDEKLFF. The whole variable domain, remainder taken from reference TRBV2 and TRBJ1-4, is EPEVTQTPSHQVTQMGQEVILRCVPISNHLYFYWYRQILGQKVEFLVSFYNNEISEKSEIFDDQFSVERPDGSNFTLKIRSTKLEDSAMYFCASSSQGTGDEKLFFGSGTQLSVL.